These 28 T cell receptor beta chains share one sample of origin, sequenced in a study of blood T cell repertoires in COVID-19. The method was immunoSEQ multiplex PCR; TCRdb's version includes in-frame clones alone and lacks a portion of them. Of over 110,000 clones in the sample, over 75% were seen once. The sequencing input was peripheral blood. The origin of the receptors is a woman aged 50 to 60 with acute or convalescent COVID-19.

The gene calls are TRBV2 and TRBJ2-1, with 7 positions matching TRBD2. The CDR3 covers 11 residues. The trim removed 9 bases at V and 8 bases at J, leaving 4 bases unmatched. The germline V gene encodes CDR1 SNHLY and CDR2 FYNNEI. Here the CDR3 DNA reads TGTGCCAGTAGGGAGGGCTATGAGCAGTTCTTC. This gives the protein CASREGYEQFF.

The chain combines TRBV12-5 with TRBJ1-4; D unresolved. Germline values: CDR1 LGHNT, CDR2 FRNRAP. The CDR3 sequence is 11 residues long. V dropped 4 bases and J dropped 10 bases, with 7 bases sitting between them. CDR3 amino acids: CASGSSGKLFF. The CDR3 DNA reads as TGTGCTAGTGGTTCATCAGGAAAACTGTTTTTT.

The chain recombines TRBV5-1 with TRBJ2-5; 8 nucleotides match TRBD2. V was pared by 4 bases and J by 1 base, with 3 bases of the junction left unmatched. CDR1 and CDR2 (germline): SGHRS, YFSETQ. CDR3 length: 14 residues. The CDR3 here is CASSPGGAQETQYF. DNA for the CDR3: TGCGCCAGCAGCCCGGGGGGGGCCCAAGAGACCCAGTACTTC.

To note about this clone: The sample carries other DNA sequences with the same CDR3. The J gene is TRBJ2-2, the V gene TRBV5-1; 8 bases are shared with TRBD1. Germline trimming cut 4 bases from V and 4 bases from J; bases unmatched to any gene: 6. This CDR3 is built from 15 residues. Germline CDR1 SGHRS, CDR2 YFSETQ. Here the CDR3 DNA reads TGCGCCAGCAGCCAAGGACAGGGAGGCACCGGGGAGCTGTTTTTT. Translation: CASSQGQGGTGELFF.

CDR3 DNA sequence: TGCAGCGTTGAAGGGGGACGGGAGGCGGGCGAGCAGTACTTC. As protein: CSVEGGREAGEQYF. J is TRBJ2-7 and V is TRBV29-1; TRBD2 matches at 7 bases. The CDR3 is 14 residues long. Germline values: CDR1 SQVTM, CDR2 ANQGSEA. V lost 1 base, J lost 6 bases, and 9 bases stayed unmatched.

The chain recombines TRBV9 with TRBJ1-2, with D hard to call. The CDR3 is 16 residues long. CDR1 and CDR2 from the germline V gene are SGDLS and YYNGEE. V was pared by 0 bases and J by 2 bases, with 14 bases between. The CDR3 reads CASSVDGGGLNYGYTF. Written as DNA, the CDR3 is TGTGCCAGCAGCGTAGACGGCGGAGGATTAAACTATGGCTACACCTTC.

The rearrangement joins TRBV11-3 to TRBJ1-5; TRBD1 matches at 8 bases. With 1 base clipped from V and 1 base from J, the junction kept 9 bases outside the gene matches. Germline V gene lookup returns CDR1 SGHNT and CDR2 YENEEA. There are 18 residues in the CDR3. CDR3 protein: CASSLAAQGAQSNQPQHF. The DNA of the CDR3 is TGTGCCAGCAGCTTAGCGGCTCAGGGGGCGCAGAGCAATCAGCCCCAGCATTTT.

The V and J genes are TRBV10-3 and TRBJ2-1, with 7 bases that match TRBD1. Unmatched junction bases numbered 6, after V lost 7 bases and J lost 3 bases. Germline loops: CDR1 ENHRY, CDR2 SYGVKD. There are 14 residues in the CDR3. In DNA form, the CDR3 reads TGTGCCATCATTACCGGGACAGACTACAATGAGCAGTTCTTC. Protein product: CAIITGTDYNEQFF.

The chain links TRBV19 to TRBJ1-3, with D possibly TRBD1 on 6 matching bases. The CDR3 loop spans 14 amino acids. With 8 bases removed from V and 4 bases from J, the gap between germline ends came to 15 bases. Germline assignment: CDR1 LNHDA and CDR2 SQIVND (reference sequence). In DNA form, the CDR3 reads TGTGCCAGTCAGACAGGCGCGGCAGGAAACACCATATATTTT. Translation gives CASQTGAAGNTIYF.

The chain combines TRBV7-8 with TRBJ1-3; TRBD1 aligns across 11 bases. V lost 4 bases to trimming and J lost 0 bases; unmatched junction nucleotides: 11. The CDR3 spans 19 residues. Germline V gives CDR1 SGHVS, CDR2 FQNEAQ. For the CDR3, the DNA is TGTGCCAGCAGCTATGCCGGGACAGGGGGACCTAGCTCTGGAAACACCATATATTTT. Residues: CASSYAGTGGPSSGNTIYF.

The chain carries TRBV21-1 and TRBJ2-7; TRBD2, the D gene given by the table, was not confirmed from the DNA. TRBV21-1 is noted as a pseudogene. This CDR3 is 18 amino acids long. The DNA of the CDR3 is TGTGCCAGCAGCAAATTGACGACTAGCGGGGGGCTTTCCTACGAGCAGTACTTC. The encoded protein is CASSKLTTSGGLSYEQYF.

The chain has TRBV3-1 (or the pseudogene TRBV3-2) and TRBJ1-2; 8 positions agree with TRBD1. The CDR3 length is 13 residues. Germline V lookup: CDR1 LGHDT, CDR2 YNNKEL (reference sequence). V was clipped by 4 bases and J by 3 bases; unmatched bases: 1. The CDR3 region is CASSLQGDYGYTF. The CDR3 region has the DNA TGTGCCAGCAGCCTACAGGGGGACTATGGCTACACCTTC.

This clone was counted between two and nine times. CDR3 coding DNA: TGTGCCAGCAGCTTAGCGAGTAGCGGGGGGAGCTCCTACAATGAGCAGTTCTTC. This sequence encodes CASSLASSGGSSYNEQFF. This chain connects TRBV7-2 to TRBJ2-1; 10 positions agree with TRBD2. V shed 0 bases, J shed 0 bases, and the junction held 5 bases outside the gene matches. Germline V lookup: CDR1 SGHTA, CDR2 FQGNSA. This CDR3 region has 18 residues.

This clone showed up just once. V is TRBV11-3 and J is TRBJ2-1; no definite D call. CDR3 size: 14 residues. V lost 5 bases, J lost 8 bases, and 16 bases lay in between. Germline assignment: CDR1 SGHNT and CDR2 YENEEA. The CDR3 nucleotides read TGTGCCAGCAGCCCATCTCAAAGGAGCGATGAGCAGTTCTTC. This codes for CASSPSQRSDEQFF.

V gene TRBV7-6 combines with J gene TRBJ2-3; D ambiguous. CDR3 size: 16 residues. Trimming took off 1 base at V and 6 bases at J, with 17 bases between the two ends. From germline, CDR1 is SGHVS and CDR2 FNYEAQ. CDR3 sequence reads: CASSLVGLSSMDTQYF. The CDR3 nucleotides are TGTGCCAGCAGCTTAGTCGGGTTGAGTAGCATGGATACGCAGTATTTT. Complete variable domain (other parts from reference TRBV7-6 and TRBJ2-3): GAGVSQSPRYKVTKRGQDVALRCDPISGHVSLYWYRQALGQGPEFLTYFNYEAQQDKSGLPNDRFSAERPEGSISTLTIQRTEQRDSAMYRCASSLVGLSSMDTQYFGPGTRLTVL.

This chain connects TRBV6-5 to TRBJ1-3; possibly TRBD1 for D (5 bases). Trimming cost V 2 bases and J 8 bases, with 13 bases left between them. Germline V gene data show CDR1 as MNHEY and CDR2 as SVGAGI. The CDR3 consists of 14 residues. The CDR3 here is CASSYRASGDTIYF. The CDR3 coding sequence is TGTGCCAGCAGTTACAGGGCGTCGGGGGACACCATATATTTT.

The rearrangement uses TRBV19 and TRBJ1-2, with D possibly matching TRBD1 (6 bases). The V end lost 4 bases, the J end lost 0 bases, and 15 bases lay between the germline ends. CDR3 size: 16 residues. The germline V gene has CDR1 LNHDA and CDR2 SQIVND (reference sequence). CDR3 in amino acids: CASSTPQGLANYGYTF. In nucleotides, the CDR3 is TGTGCCAGTAGTACTCCACAGGGCTTAGCTAACTATGGCTACACCTTC.

The CDR3 loop reads CASSPPLAGGRETQYF. The CDR3 DNA is TGCGCCAGCAGTCCACCTCTAGCGGGAGGGAGAGAGACCCAGTACTTC. The genes are TRBV5-1 and TRBJ2-5, with 12 bases matching TRBD2. V shed 5 bases, J shed 4 bases, and the junction held 9 bases outside the gene matches. Germline V gene lookup returns CDR1 SGHRS and CDR2 YFSETQ. CDR3 size: 16 residues.

The V and J genes are TRBV10-3 and TRBJ1-4; D is undetermined. The germline gives CDR1 ENHRY, CDR2 SYGVKD. Trimming left V 6 bases short and J 8 bases short, with 13 bases between. This CDR3 is built from 13 residues. The CDR3 region is CAIRQEVEEKLFF. CDR3 sequence (DNA): TGTGCCATCAGGCAGGAGGTAGAAGAAAAACTGTTTTTT.

The V gene is TRBV4-1, the J gene TRBJ1-4; the D gene is possibly TRBD1 (5 bases). Germline CDR1 is MGHRA and CDR2 is YSYEKL. This CDR3 contains 16 residues. V lost 0 bases and J lost 6, with 14 bases in between. Here the CDR3 reads CASSQEWGREDEKLFF. The CDR3 coding sequence is TGCGCCAGCAGCCAAGAATGGGGCAGGGAGGATGAAAAACTGTTTTTT.

This chain uses TRBV6-5 with TRBJ2-1, with 11 bases matching TRBD2. The CDR3 is 15 amino acids. V was pared by 4 bases and J by 10 bases, with 9 bases of the junction left unmatched. Germline CDR1 reads MNHEY; CDR2 reads SVGAGI. In DNA, the CDR3 is TGTGCCAGCAGTTCCATAGCGGGGGGGCTATCCGAGCAGTTCTTC. It codes for CASSSIAGGLSEQFF.

For the CDR3, the DNA is TGTGCCATCAGAGCGGGAGGCGGAACCTACGAGCAGTACTTC. It is translated as CAIRAGGGTYEQYF. This chain connects TRBV10-3 to TRBJ2-7, with TRBD2 matching over 9 bases. With 6 bases clipped from V and 2 bases from J, the junction kept 5 bases outside the gene matches. The germline V gene has CDR1 ENHRY and CDR2 SYGVKD. The CDR3 sequence is 14 residues long.

A word on this clone: Additional DNA sequences in this sample encode the identical CDR3. The chain links TRBV9 to TRBJ1-1; 8 nucleotides align to TRBD1. J lost 0 bases, V lost 4 bases, and 5 bases had no gene match. This CDR3 comprises 15 residues. Germline V gives CDR1 SGDLS, CDR2 YYNGEE. The DNA of the CDR3 is TGTGCCAGCAGCCCAAGACAGGGGATGAACACTGAAGCTTTCTTT. As protein: CASSPRQGMNTEAFF.

This chain uses TRBV11-1 with TRBJ1-1; no firm D call. Trimming left V 5 bases short and J 4 bases short, with 8 bases between. Germline V gene sequence: CDR1 SGHAT, CDR2 FQDESV (reference sequence). The CDR3 sequence is 12 residues long. CDR3 in amino acids: CASSPPFTEAFF. The DNA for the CDR3 is TGTGCCAGCAGCCCCCCGTTCACTGAAGCTTTCTTT.

CDR3 sequence: CASSVAGGSGELFF. The CDR3 DNA reads TGTGCCAGCAGCGTGGCAGGGGGCAGCGGGGAGCTGTTTTTT. V is TRBV9 and J is TRBJ2-2, with 8 bases that match TRBD1. Per germline, CDR1 SGDLS and CDR2 YYNGEE. The CDR3 consists of 14 residues. Trimming took 2 bases from V and 7 from J; bases not matched to a gene: 4. The whole variable domain, remainder taken from reference TRBV9 and TRBJ2-2, is DSGVTQTPKHLITATGQRVTLRCSPRSGDLSVYWYQQSLDQGLQFLIQYYNGEERAKGNILERFSAQQFPDLHSELNLSSLELGDSALYFCASSVAGGSGELFFGEGSRLTVL.

The chain is built from TRBV28 and TRBJ1-4; 7 nucleotides align to TRBD1. This CDR3 region has 14 residues. The trim removed 6 bases at V and 7 bases at J, leaving 8 bases unmatched. Germline CDR1 MDHEN, CDR2 SYDVKM. The CDR3 region is CASRSRTGSEKLFF. The DNA of the CDR3 is TGTGCCAGCAGATCCAGGACAGGAAGTGAAAAACTGTTTTTT. Together with reference TRBV28 and TRBJ1-4, the CDR3 gives the full variable domain: DVKVTQSSRYLVKRTGEKVFLECVQDMDHENMFWYRQDPGLGLRLIYFSYDVKMKEKGDIPEGYSVSREKKERFSLILESASTNQTSMYLCASRSRTGSEKLFFGSGTQLSVL.

The chain has TRBV19 and TRBJ2-7; D may be TRBD1 (6 bases). Germline V lookup: CDR1 LNHDA, CDR2 SQIVND (reference sequence). CDR3 length: 14 residues. V lost 9 bases to trimming and J lost 0 bases, with 15 bases between them. Here the CDR3 reads CASSWDTGSYEQYF. The CDR3 region has the DNA TGTGCCAGCAGTTGGGACACTGGCTCCTACGAGCAGTACTTC.

The J gene is TRBJ1-2, the V gene TRBV7-9, with D tentatively TRBD1 (5 bases). This CDR3 is 15 amino acids long. Per germline, CDR1 SEHNR and CDR2 FQNEAQ (reference sequence). With 5 bases removed from V and 7 bases from J, the gap between germline ends came to 20 bases. The CDR3 DNA reads as TGTGCCAGCAGCGGGTCGGCAGGGAGGGAGTCTGGCTACACCTTC. Its protein is CASSGSAGRESGYTF.